The 21 T cell receptor beta chains in this list originate from one sample, sequenced in a study of blood T cell repertoires in COVID-19. Only in-frame clones appear in the TCRdb table, and some are missing; sequencing was by immunoSEQ multiplex PCR. The profile shows over 250,000 clones, around 83% of them singletons. The sample comprised PBMCs or T cells enriched from blood (not recorded which). The receptors shown here come from a man between 40 and 49 years old who had been exposed to COVID-19.

The rearrangement links TRBV30 to TRBJ2-3, with unresolved D. CDR3 length: 12 residues. V lost 4 bases, J lost 1 base, and 6 bases lay in between. Germline CDR1 GTSNPN, CDR2 SVGIG (reference sequence). The CDR3 here is CAWNSRTDTQYF. CDR3 sequence (DNA): TGTGCCTGGAACTCTCGCACAGATACGCAGTATTTT. Supplemented by reference TRBV30 and TRBJ2-3, the full variable domain reads SQTIHQWPATLVQPVGSPLSLECTVEGTSNPNLYWYRQAAGRGLQLLFYSVGIGQISSEVPQNLSASRPQDRQFILSSKKLLLSDSGFYLCAWNSRTDTQYFGPGTRLTVL.

The rearrangement uses TRBV5-1 and TRBJ1-2; 8 bases fit TRBD1. Looked up from germline, CDR1 is SGHRS and CDR2 is YFSETQ. CDR3 length: 16 residues. After removal of 4 bases from V and 2 bases from J, the junction contained 10 bases not matched to a gene. This CDR3 reads CASSRGGDRTNYGYTF. In DNA form, the CDR3 reads TGCGCCAGCAGCCGAGGCGGGGACAGGACGAACTATGGCTACACCTTC.

V is TRBV7-6 and J is TRBJ2-7; D not certain. Deletions cut 5 bases from V and 3 bases from J, with 20 bases between. Germline CDR1 is SGHVS and CDR2 is FNYEAQ. This CDR3 contains 16 residues. CDR3 in amino acids: CASSRTSTEPFYEQYF. CDR3 bases: TGTGCCAGCAGCAGAACATCTACAGAGCCGTTCTACGAGCAGTACTTC.

This chain uses TRBV20-1 with TRBJ1-2; D is ambiguous. The CDR3 spans 17 residues. CDR1 DFQATT and CDR2 SNEGSKA come from the germline V gene (reference sequence). With 3 bases removed from V and 4 bases from J, the gap between germline ends came to 24 bases. CDR3 amino acids: CSASPLGVGRSGYGYTF. CDR3 coding DNA: TGCAGTGCTAGTCCCCTCGGGGTAGGGAGGTCTGGCTATGGCTACACCTTC.

The rearrangement links TRBV5-1 to TRBJ2-1; 8 bases match TRBD2. The CDR3 has 11 amino acids. Germline CDR1 reads SGHRS; CDR2 reads YFSETQ. Trimming removed 4 bases from V and 9 bases from J; junction bases left unmatched: 0. Here the CDR3 reads CASSTSGEQFF. The CDR3 DNA reads as TGCGCCAGCAGCACTAGCGGTGAGCAGTTCTTC.

The CDR3 nucleotides are TGTGCCAGCAGCCCCGGGGTAGCGGGGACCACAGATACGCAGTATTTT. This translates into CASSPGVAGTTDTQYF. The chain combines TRBV11-3 with TRBJ2-3; TRBD2 matches at 8 bases. There are 16 residues in the CDR3. Germline CDR1 SGHNT, CDR2 YENEEA. V dropped 5 bases and J dropped 2; count of bases not matched to a gene: 9.

The chain recombines TRBV12-5 with TRBJ1-6, with TRBD1 matching over 8 bases. The junction had 8 bases not matched to a gene; V was cut back by 6 bases and J by 10 bases. Germline V lookup: CDR1 LGHNT, CDR2 FRNRAP. The CDR3 contains 14 residues. CDR3 in DNA: TGTGCTAGTGGCTCTGGACAGGGTCCCTCACCCCTCCACTTT. It specifies CASGSGQGPSPLHF.

The chain recombines TRBV6-5 with TRBJ1-4; tentative D call: TRBD1 (5 bases). Germline lookup yields CDR1 MNHEY and CDR2 SVGAGI. V was pared by 6 bases and J by 0 bases, with 8 bases between. This CDR3 contains 14 residues. CDR3 region: CASSGTATNEKLFF. The CDR3 DNA follows: TGTGCCAGCAGCGGGACTGCAACTAATGAAAAACTGTTTTTT.

The V gene is TRBV7-8, the J gene TRBJ1-3; perhaps TRBD1 as D (5 bases). Trimming removed 5 bases from V and 2 bases from J, with 13 bases in between. Germline CDR1 reads SGHVS; CDR2 reads FQNEAQ. This CDR3 spans 15 amino acids. Here the CDR3 DNA reads TGTGCCAGCAGCCCGAGCCCAGGGACTGGAAACACCATATATTTT. Protein sequence: CASSPSPGTGNTIYF.

In DNA, the CDR3 is TGTGCCATCAGTGAGTCTGTGGTTCGGCGGGAGGTCTCCAATGAGCAGTTCTTC. Encoded protein: CAISESVVRREVSNEQFF. This chain joins TRBV10-3 and TRBJ2-1, with TRBD2 identical over 8 bases. The junction had 13 bases not matched to a gene; V was cut back by 0 bases and J by 6 bases. The germline CDR1 and CDR2 sequences are ENHRY and SYGVKD. The CDR3 totals 18 residues.

This clone came up a few times. V and J are TRBV5-6 and TRBJ1-6; 9 bases agree with TRBD1. This CDR3 is 18 amino acids long. V dropped 1 base and J dropped 2; count of bases not matched to a gene: 7. Germline values: CDR1 SGHDT, CDR2 YYEEEE. CDR3 protein: CASSLYPGQGTYNSPLHF. The CDR3 DNA follows: TGTGCCAGCAGCTTGTATCCGGGACAGGGAACCTATAATTCACCCCTCCACTTT.

This clone was observed a few times. The chain couples TRBV30 to TRBJ1-3; D may be TRBD1 (6 bases). The CDR3 sequence is 15 residues long. V lost 3 bases and J 7 bases, leaving 19 bases between the germline ends. CDR1 and CDR2 from the germline V gene are GTSNPN and SVGIG (reference sequence). In DNA form, the CDR3 reads TGTGCCTGGAGGTTGGGAGACAGGATGATGAACACCATATATTTT. Protein product: CAWRLGDRMMNTIYF.

This chain uses TRBV7-8 with TRBJ2-2; D is uncertain. The ends were cut back, 1 base at V and 3 bases at J, with 15 bases in the middle. Looked up from germline, CDR1 is SGHVS and CDR2 is FQNEAQ. The CDR3 is 17 residues long. The CDR3 loop reads CASSLGVFWADTGELFF. The CDR3 DNA reads TGTGCCAGCAGCTTAGGGGTCTTTTGGGCAGACACCGGGGAGCTGTTTTTT. Together with reference TRBV7-8 and TRBJ2-2, the CDR3 gives the full variable domain: GAGVSQSPRYKVAKRGQDVALRCDPISGHVSLFWYQQALGQGPEFLTYFQNEAQLDKSGLPSDRFFAERPEGSVSTLKIQRTQQEDSAVYLCASSLGVFWADTGELFFGEGSRLTVL.

J is TRBJ1-1 and V is TRBV10-2; the match to TRBD1 covers 8 bases. Germline lookup yields CDR1 WSHSY and CDR2 SAAADI. The CDR3 spans 12 residues. The J segment lost 4 bases and the V segment lost 10 bases, leaving 5 bases of the junction unmatched. CDR3 loop: CATRGPGTEAFF. DNA for the CDR3: TGCGCCACCAGGGGGCCGGGCACTGAAGCTTTCTTT.

This clone has a handful of counts. The V and J genes are TRBV3-1 (or the pseudogene TRBV3-2) and TRBJ1-1, with D maybe TRBD1 (6 bases). Germline-derived CDR1 and CDR2 are LGHDT and YNNKEL (reference sequence). V gave up 6 bases and J gave up 4 bases, with 12 bases separating them. There are 13 residues in the CDR3. This CDR3 reads CASSLQGTTEAFF. The CDR3 nucleotides are TGTGCCAGCAGTCTCCAGGGGACCACTGAAGCTTTCTTT.

The V gene is TRBV5-4, the J gene TRBJ1-1; 8 bases line up with TRBD1. From germline, CDR1 is SGHNT and CDR2 YYREEE (reference sequence). CDR3 length: 14 amino acids. The ends lost 9 bases at V and 2 bases at J; junction bases unmatched: 9. CDR3 in amino acids: CATEAGGYNTEAFF. The CDR3 DNA reads as TGTGCCACCGAAGCAGGGGGCTACAACACTGAAGCTTTCTTT.

This clone was picked up a small number of times. In the same sample, other DNA sequences code for this CDR3. The J gene is TRBJ2-7, the V gene TRBV7-9; D is ambiguous. The V gene's germline CDR1 is SEHNR and CDR2 FQNEAQ (reference sequence). This CDR3 contains 13 residues. Between the trimmed V and J ends, which lost 3 bases and 0 bases, there was a span of 6 bases. CDR3 sequence (DNA): TGTGCCAGCAGCTTTTCGGGCTCCTACGAGCAGTACTTC. Protein sequence: CASSFSGSYEQYF.

V gene TRBV6-4 combines with J gene TRBJ1-2; D not resolved. CDR3 length: 13 residues. With 4 bases removed from V and 6 bases from J, the gap between germline ends came to 12 bases. Germline CDR1 is MRHNA and CDR2 is SNTAGT. The CDR3 region has the DNA TGTGCCAGCAGTGTCGAGGGTTTTCATGGCTACACCTTC. This gives the protein CASSVEGFHGYTF.

The J gene is TRBJ2-1, the V gene TRBV24-1; D ambiguous. V lost 6 bases, J lost 8 bases, and 16 bases lay in between. The CDR3 length is 14 residues. Per germline, CDR1 KGHDR and CDR2 SFDVKD. The CDR3 spells CATSYPQAADEQFF. CDR3 bases: TGTGCCACCAGTTACCCCCAGGCCGCTGATGAGCAGTTCTTC.

J is TRBJ1-2 and V is TRBV12-5, with D tentatively TRBD1 (6 bases). The CDR3 loop spans 13 amino acids. The V gene's germline CDR1 is LGHNT and CDR2 FRNRAP. Trimming took 6 bases from V and 10 from J, leaving 18 bases between them. The CDR3 is CASGGPGTYYYTF. The CDR3 DNA sequence: TGTGCTAGTGGGGGTCCCGGGACATACTACTACACCTTC.

This chain links TRBV29-1 with TRBJ1-4; a weak D match, TRBD1 (6 bases). CDR3 length equals 13 residues. Germline-derived CDR1 and CDR2 are SQVTM and ANQGSEA. V shed 7 bases and J shed 1 base, with 10 bases lying between them. CDR3 coding DNA: TGCAGCGCTGCGACAGGAACTAATGAAAAACTGTTTTTT. As protein: CSAATGTNEKLFF.